Sequencing of this TCR beta chain was carried out in a study of tumor-infiltrating lymphocytes in localized non-small cell lung cancer. Across the study: Some samples were collected after neoadjuvant chemotherapy; smokers, never-smokers and several histologies were included. Resected tumor was paired with non-adjacent uninvolved lung from the same patient. General study points: Immunotypes IM1 and IM2 had similar TCR-derived T-cell fractions.

With respect to this clone: Its antigen is not identified.

This CDR3 contains 18 residues. Trimming shortened V by 2 bases and J by 1 base, and 18 bases separated the two germline ends. Germline V CDR1 and CDR2: MNHNS, SASEGT. Profiled with immunoSEQ multiplex PCR; TCRdb holds only in-frame clones, not every one. Of under 15,000 clones listed, 86% were seen once; the top ten hold under 9.5%. Sequenced material: lung tumor tissue. This TCR came from a human donor with non-small cell lung cancer. J is TRBJ1-5 and V is TRBV6-1, with D uncertain. CDR3 amino acids: CASSESPRNSLSNQPQHF. As DNA, the CDR3 is TGTGCCAGCAGTGAATCTCCAAGAAATTCGCTGAGCAATCAGCCCCAGCATTTT.